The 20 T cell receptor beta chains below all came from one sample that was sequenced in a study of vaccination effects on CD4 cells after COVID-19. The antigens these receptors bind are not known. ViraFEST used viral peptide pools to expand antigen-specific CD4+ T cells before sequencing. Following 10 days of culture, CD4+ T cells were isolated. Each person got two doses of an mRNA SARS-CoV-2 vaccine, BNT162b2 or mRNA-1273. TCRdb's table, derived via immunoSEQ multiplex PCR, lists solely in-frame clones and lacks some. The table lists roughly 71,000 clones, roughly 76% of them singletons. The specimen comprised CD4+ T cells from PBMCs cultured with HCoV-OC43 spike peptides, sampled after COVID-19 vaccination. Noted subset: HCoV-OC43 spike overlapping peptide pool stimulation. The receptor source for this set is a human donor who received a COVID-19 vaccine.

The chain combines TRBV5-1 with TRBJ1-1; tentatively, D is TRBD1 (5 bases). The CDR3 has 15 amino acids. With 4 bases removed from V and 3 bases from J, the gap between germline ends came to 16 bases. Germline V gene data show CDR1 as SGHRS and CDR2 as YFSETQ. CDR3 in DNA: TGCGCCAGCAGCCAGACAAAACCGGGGGACACTGAAGCTTTCTTT. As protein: CASSQTKPGDTEAFF.

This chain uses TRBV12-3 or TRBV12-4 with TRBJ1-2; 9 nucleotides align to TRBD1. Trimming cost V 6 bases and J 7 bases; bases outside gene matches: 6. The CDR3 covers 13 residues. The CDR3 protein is CASSLGQGSGYTF. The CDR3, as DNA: TGTGCCAGCAGCCTCGGACAGGGGTCTGGCTACACCTTC.

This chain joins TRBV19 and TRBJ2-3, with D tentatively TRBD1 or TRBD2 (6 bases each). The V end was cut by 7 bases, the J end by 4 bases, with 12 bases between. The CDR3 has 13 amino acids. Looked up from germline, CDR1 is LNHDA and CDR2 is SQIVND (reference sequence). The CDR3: CASTPRGADTQYF. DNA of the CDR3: TGTGCCAGTACTCCAAGGGGGGCAGATACGCAGTATTTT.

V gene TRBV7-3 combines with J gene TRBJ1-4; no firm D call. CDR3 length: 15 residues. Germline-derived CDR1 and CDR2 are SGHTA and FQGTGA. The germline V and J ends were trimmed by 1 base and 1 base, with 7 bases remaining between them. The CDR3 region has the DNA TGTGCCAGCAGCTTAAATGGTGAAACTAATGAAAAACTGTTTTTT. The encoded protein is CASSLNGETNEKLFF.

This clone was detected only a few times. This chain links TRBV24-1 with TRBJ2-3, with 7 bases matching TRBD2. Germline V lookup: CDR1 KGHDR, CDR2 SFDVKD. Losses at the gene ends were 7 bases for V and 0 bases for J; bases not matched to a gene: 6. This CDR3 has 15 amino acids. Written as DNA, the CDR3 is TGTGCCACCAGCGGCGGAGCGGGAAGCACAGATACGCAGTATTTT. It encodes CATSGGAGSTDTQYF.

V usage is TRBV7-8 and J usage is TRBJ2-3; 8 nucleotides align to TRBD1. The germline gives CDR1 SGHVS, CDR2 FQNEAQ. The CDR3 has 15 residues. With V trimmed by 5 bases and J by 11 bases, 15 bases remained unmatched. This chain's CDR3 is CASSIPGTGKRRQYF. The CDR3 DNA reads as TGTGCCAGCAGCATTCCCGGGACAGGCAAAAGGAGGCAGTATTTT. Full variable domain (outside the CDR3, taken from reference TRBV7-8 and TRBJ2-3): GAGVSQSPRYKVAKRGQDVALRCDPISGHVSLFWYQQALGQGPEFLTYFQNEAQLDKSGLPSDRFFAERPEGSVSTLKIQRTQQEDSAVYLCASSIPGTGKRRQYFGPGTRLTVL.

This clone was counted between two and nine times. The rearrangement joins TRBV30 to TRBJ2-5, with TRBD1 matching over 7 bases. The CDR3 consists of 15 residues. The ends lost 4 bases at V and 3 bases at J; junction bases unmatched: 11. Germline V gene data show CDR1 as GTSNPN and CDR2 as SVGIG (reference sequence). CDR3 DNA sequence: TGTGCCTGGACCTCCCCCCGGACAGGTGAAGAGACCCAGTACTTC. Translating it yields CAWTSPRTGEETQYF.

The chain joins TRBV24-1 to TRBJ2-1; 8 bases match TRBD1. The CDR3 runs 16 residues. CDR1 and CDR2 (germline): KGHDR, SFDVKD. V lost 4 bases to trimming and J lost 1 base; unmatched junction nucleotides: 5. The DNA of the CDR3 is TGTGCCACCAGTGACTCCAGGGGGCGGTCCTACAATGAGCAGTTCTTC. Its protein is CATSDSRGRSYNEQFF.

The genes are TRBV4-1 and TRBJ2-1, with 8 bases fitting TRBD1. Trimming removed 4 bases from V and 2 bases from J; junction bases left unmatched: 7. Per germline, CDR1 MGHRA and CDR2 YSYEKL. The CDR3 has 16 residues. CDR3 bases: TGCGCCAGCAGCCGATCTACAGGGGGAACCTACAATGAGCAGTTCTTC. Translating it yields CASSRSTGGTYNEQFF.

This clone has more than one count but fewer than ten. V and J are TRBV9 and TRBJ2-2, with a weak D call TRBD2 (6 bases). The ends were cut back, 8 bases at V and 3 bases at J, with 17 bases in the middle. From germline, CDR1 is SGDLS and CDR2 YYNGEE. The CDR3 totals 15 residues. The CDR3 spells CASEEGPYDTGELFF. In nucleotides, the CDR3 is TGTGCCAGTGAGGAGGGTCCCTACGACACCGGGGAGCTGTTTTTT.

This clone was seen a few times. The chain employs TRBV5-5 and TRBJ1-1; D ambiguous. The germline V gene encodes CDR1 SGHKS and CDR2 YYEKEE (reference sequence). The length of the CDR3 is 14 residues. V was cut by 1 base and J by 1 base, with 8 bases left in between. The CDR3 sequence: CASSLNGRNTEAFF. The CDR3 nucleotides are TGTGCCAGCAGCTTGAATGGGAGGAACACTGAAGCTTTCTTT. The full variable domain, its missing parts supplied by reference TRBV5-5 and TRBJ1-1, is DAGVTQSPTHLIKTRGQQVTLRCSPISGHKSVSWYQQVLGQGPQFIFQYYEKEERGRGNFPDRFSARQFPNYSSELNVNALLLGDSALYLCASSLNGRNTEAFFGQGTRLTVV.

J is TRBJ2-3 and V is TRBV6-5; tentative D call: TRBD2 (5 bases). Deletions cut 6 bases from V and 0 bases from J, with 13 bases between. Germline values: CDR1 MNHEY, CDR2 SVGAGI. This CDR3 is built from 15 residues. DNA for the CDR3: TGTGCCAGCAGCTATCGAGGGTTAAGCACAGATACGCAGTATTTT. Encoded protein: CASSYRGLSTDTQYF.

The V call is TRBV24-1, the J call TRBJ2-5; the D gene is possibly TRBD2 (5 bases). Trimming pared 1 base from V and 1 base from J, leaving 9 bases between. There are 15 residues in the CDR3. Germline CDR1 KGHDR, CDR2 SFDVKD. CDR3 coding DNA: TGTGCCACCAGTGATTTCGGGGTTTCCCAAGAGACCCAGTACTTC. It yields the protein CATSDFGVSQETQYF.

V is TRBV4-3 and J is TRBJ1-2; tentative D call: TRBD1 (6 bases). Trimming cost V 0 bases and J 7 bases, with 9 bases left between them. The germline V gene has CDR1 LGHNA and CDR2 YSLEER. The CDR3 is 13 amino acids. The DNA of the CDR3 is TGCGCCAGCAGCCAAGATGGGGGCGGTGGCTACACCTTC. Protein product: CASSQDGGGGYTF.

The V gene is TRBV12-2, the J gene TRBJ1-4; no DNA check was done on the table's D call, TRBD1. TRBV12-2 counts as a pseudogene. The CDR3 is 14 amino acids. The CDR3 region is CASRLSQGREKLFF. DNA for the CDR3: TGTGCAAGTCGCTTAAGCCAGGGTCGAGAAAAACTGTTTTTT.

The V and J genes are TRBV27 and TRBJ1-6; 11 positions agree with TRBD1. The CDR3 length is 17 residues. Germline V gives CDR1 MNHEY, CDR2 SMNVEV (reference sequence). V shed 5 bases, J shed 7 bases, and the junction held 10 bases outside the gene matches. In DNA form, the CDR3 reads TGTGCCAGCAGTCCACTAGGGACAGGGGGATTCAATTCACCCCTCCACTTT. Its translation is CASSPLGTGGFNSPLHF.

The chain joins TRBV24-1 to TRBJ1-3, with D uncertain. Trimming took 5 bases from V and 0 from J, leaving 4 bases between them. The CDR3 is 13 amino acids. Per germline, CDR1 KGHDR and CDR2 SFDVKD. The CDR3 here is CATSGPSGNTIYF. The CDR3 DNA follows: TGTGCCACCAGTGGCCCCTCTGGAAACACCATATATTTT.

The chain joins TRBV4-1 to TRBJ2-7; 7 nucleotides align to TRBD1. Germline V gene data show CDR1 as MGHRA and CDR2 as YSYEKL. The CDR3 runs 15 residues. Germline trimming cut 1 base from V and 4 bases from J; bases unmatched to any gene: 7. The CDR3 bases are TGCGCCAGCAGCCAAGCAGAGGGGGCAGGGTACGAGCAGTACGTC. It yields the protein CASSQAEGAGYEQYV.

CDR3 protein: CATSDRTGETKNIQYF. In nucleotides, the CDR3 is TGTGCCACCAGTGACCGCACAGGGGAAACCAAAAACATTCAGTACTTC. The gene calls are TRBV24-1 and TRBJ2-4; 7 nucleotides line up with TRBD1. CDR1 and CDR2 from the germline V gene are KGHDR and SFDVKD. Trimming at V came to 4 bases and at J to 2 bases, leaving 7 bases not matched to a gene. The CDR3 has 16 residues.

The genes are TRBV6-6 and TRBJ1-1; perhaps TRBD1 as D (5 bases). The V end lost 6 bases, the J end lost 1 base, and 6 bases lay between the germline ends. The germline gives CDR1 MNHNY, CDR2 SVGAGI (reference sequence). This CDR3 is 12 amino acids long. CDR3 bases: TGTGCCAGCAGAAGGGGGAACACTGAAGCTTTCTTT. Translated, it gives CASRRGNTEAFF.